This T cell receptor (beta chain) is from a study of prognosis after radiotherapy for stage I lung cancer. Study-level information: The authors enrolled stage I non-small cell lung cancer patients between 2018 and early 2019. Newly diagnosed primary stage I lung tumors were present in 14 to 15 patients, and oligometastatic NSCLC after surgical resection of the primary tumor was present in roughly 5 patients.

The study amplified the TCR beta CDR3 region from genomic DNA. This amplification was carried out by two rounds of multiplex PCR. During first-round PCR, primers specific to each TRBV and TRBJ gene were used. TCRdb independently ran MiXCR on the multiplex PCR reads; one entry per CDR3 protein. The sample contains about 19,000 distinct CDR3 sequences, around half of which appear only once. CDR1 is MNHEY, CDR2 SVGEGT, per germline. The CDR3 is 20 residues long. V was pared by 5 bases and J by 4 bases, with 21 bases of the junction left unmatched. The patient cohort was node-negative on CT and PET/CT, with no prior chemotherapy, radiotherapy or other malignancies. Six milliliters of peripheral blood were drawn at each of two time points. On this clonotype: A far bigger clonotype differs at one base, so this is likely a read error.

The specimen was PBMCs, collected before or after stereotactic body radiation therapy (not recorded which). The sequence derives from a donor aged 50 or older with non-small cell lung cancer. The V call is TRBV6-2 or TRBV6-3, the J call TRBJ2-1; TRBD2 aligns across 9 bases. The CDR3 sequence: CASSEVAVLAGRPKYNEQFF. CDR3 DNA sequence: TGTGCCAGCAGTGAGGTGGCAGTACTAGCGGGTAGACCTAAGTACAATGAGCAGTTCTTC.